The 10 T cell receptor beta chains below were found in one sample sequenced in a study of T cell changes during pregnancy in multiple sclerosis. TCRdb's copy holds only in-frame clones and misses some; the assay was immunoSEQ multiplex PCR. The repertoire includes roughly 66,000 clones, approximately 92% of them detected once, and under 2.5% sits in the top ten. The source was peripheral blood, collected in the first trimester of pregnancy. Receptor source: a female donor with multiple sclerosis, enrolled in a pregnancy study.

The J gene is TRBJ1-1, the V gene TRBV2; TRBD1 agrees at 9 bases. CDR3 length equals 16 residues. V lost 4 bases to trimming and J lost 3 bases; unmatched junction nucleotides: 9. The germline V gene has CDR1 SNHLY and CDR2 FYNNEI. CDR3 region: CASSVPGQGADTEAFF. Written as DNA, the CDR3 is TGTGCCAGCAGTGTCCCGGGACAGGGAGCGGACACTGAAGCTTTCTTT.

The rearrangement uses TRBV7-2 and TRBJ2-3, with D tentatively TRBD2 (6 bases). V was shortened by 5 bases and J by 4 bases, with 13 bases between the two germline ends. In germline, CDR1 is SGHTA, CDR2 FQGNSA. This CDR3 has 14 residues. The CDR3 DNA reads TGTGCCAGCAGCCGGGACTCCGGAGCAGATACGCAGTATTTT. This sequence encodes CASSRDSGADTQYF.

The rearrangement joins TRBV18 to TRBJ2-1; 13 bases fit TRBD2. V was clipped by 6 bases and J by 7 bases; unmatched bases: 3. Germline V gene lookup returns CDR1 KGHSH and CDR2 LQKENI. CDR3 length equals 14 residues. Here the CDR3 DNA reads TGTGCCAGCTCCCCGGGACTAGCGGGGAATGAGCAGTTCTTC. It codes for CASSPGLAGNEQFF.

This chain connects TRBV7-2 to TRBJ1-4; D not resolved. The CDR3 has 13 amino acids. The germline V and J ends were trimmed by 1 base and 8 bases, with 8 bases remaining between them. Germline CDR1 and CDR2: SGHTA and FQGNSA. This chain's CDR3 is CASSLGRREKLFF. The CDR3 DNA is TGTGCCAGCAGCTTAGGACGGAGAGAAAAACTGTTTTTT.

This chain joins TRBV7-2 and TRBJ1-4; maybe TRBD1 (6 bases). The germline CDR1 and CDR2 sequences are SGHTA and FQGNSA. The CDR3 contains 14 residues. Trimming took off 5 bases at V and 7 bases at J, with 14 bases between the two ends. The CDR3 region is CASSRTGIGEKLFF. The CDR3 DNA follows: TGTGCCAGCAGCCGAACAGGGATTGGTGAAAAACTGTTTTTT.

The chain is built from TRBV4-3 and TRBJ2-3; D may be TRBD2 (5 bases). From germline, CDR1 is LGHNA and CDR2 YSLEER. Trimming pared 3 bases from V and 6 bases from J, leaving 13 bases between. The CDR3 totals 14 residues. This CDR3 reads CASSHSSGTDTQYF. In nucleotides, the CDR3 is TGCGCCAGCAGCCACAGTTCGGGAACTGATACGCAGTATTTT.

The rearrangement links TRBV18 to TRBJ2-3; D is undetermined. Trimming removed 6 bases at V and 12 bases at J, with 19 bases between. The CDR3 covers 13 residues. CDR1 is KGHSH and CDR2 is LQKENI in the germline V gene. The CDR3 region is CASSLDETLRQYF. The CDR3 DNA is TGTGCCAGCTCTCTCGACGAGACTCTGAGACAGTATTTT.

This clone was counted a few times. Written as DNA, the CDR3 is TGTGCCAGCAGTGGAATCCCCACCGAGGAGCAGTTCTTC. This translates into CASSGIPTEEQFF. The V and J genes are TRBV6-4 and TRBJ2-1; D is unresolved. Germline V gives CDR1 MRHNA, CDR2 SNTAGT. Trimming left V 4 bases short and J 10 bases short, with 14 bases between. The CDR3 consists of 13 residues.

The rearrangement uses TRBV21-1 and TRBJ1-3; TRBD1 was called by the table and not checked on the DNA. TRBV21-1 is designated a pseudogene. The CDR3 is made up of 13 amino acids. The CDR3: CAGPSDRDITIYF. For the CDR3, the DNA is TGTGCCGGACCGTCTGACAGGGATATTACCATATATTTT.

This chain joins TRBV6-1 and TRBJ2-7; 7 bases agree with TRBD2. This CDR3 contains 15 residues. Trimming cost V 6 bases and J 2 bases; bases outside gene matches: 10. Germline V gene data show CDR1 as MNHNS and CDR2 as SASEGT. CDR3 protein: CASRGGGPLAYEQYF. The CDR3 DNA sequence: TGTGCCAGCAGGGGGGGAGGGCCGCTTGCCTACGAGCAGTACTTC.